Listed below are T cell receptor beta chains from one sample, sequenced in a study of cytotoxic CD8 clonotypes in ibrutinib-treated CLL. Only in-frame clones appear in the TCRdb table, and some are missing; sequencing was by immunoSEQ multiplex PCR. The sample lists about 150,000 clones, about 70% occurring once. The sample in question was PBMCs, obtained after 24 months of ibrutinib treatment. These receptors were obtained from a human donor with chronic lymphocytic leukemia. Each CDR3 is given with its conserved first and last residue. Each record gives: D gene, J gene, clone size, V gene, CDR3 DNA, CDR3 protein. The D gene is left open where the match is weak. Clone size is not always given. Where it is, it says once, few, many or a class for expanded clones.

TRBD2 | TRBJ2-1 | . | TRBV11-3 | TGTGCCAGCAGCTTAGATCCGCGCGGGGGGTCCCAGCAGTTCTTC | CASSLDPRGGSQQFF
. | TRBJ2-3 | . | TRBV10-3 | TGTGCCACCCGGCAGGGGGAGGTATCAGATACGCAGTATTTT | CATRQGEVSDTQYF
TRBD1 | TRBJ2-7 | . | TRBV30 | TGTGCCTGTAAGACAGGGTCCAGTGAGCAGTACTTC | CACKTGSSEQYF
TRBD2 | TRBJ2-3 | . | TRBV28 | TGTGCCAGCAGTCCCCGGACTAGCCTGGCAGATACGCAGTATTTT | CASSPRTSLADTQYF
. | TRBJ2-7 | . | TRBV10-2 | TGCGCCACCCGGGACCCCCGCTCCTACGAGCAGTACTTC | CATRDPRSYEQYF
. | TRBJ1-2 | . | TRBV7-2 | TGTGCCAGCACCAAAACGGGGGGCGGCTACACCTTC | CASTKTGGGYTF
TRBD1 | TRBJ1-5 | few | TRBV28 | TGTGCCAGCAGTCCCCTCACAGGGGGCCGCAATCAGCCCCAGCATTTT | CASSPLTGGRNQPQHF
TRBD2 | TRBJ2-3 | once | TRBV6-5 | TGTGCCAGCAGTCCAGGACTAGCGGCCACAGATACGCAGTATTTT | CASSPGLAATDTQYF
TRBD1 | TRBJ1-6 | once | TRBV19 | TGTGCCAGTAATCCAGGGGGCGCGACCTATAATTCACCCCTCCACTTT | CASNPGGATYNSPLHF
TRBD1 | TRBJ2-5 | . | TRBV5-4 | TGTGCCAGCAGGGGACAGATACAAGAGACCCAGTACTTC | CASRGQIQETQYF
TRBD2 | TRBJ2-1 | . | TRBV6-1 | TGTGCCAGCAGCGGACTAGCGGGAGTCAATGAGCAGTTCTTC | CASSGLAGVNEQFF
. | TRBJ2-5 | . | TRBV7-7 | TGTGCCAGCAGCTTAGGTGGCCACTCTCAAGAGACCCAGTACTTC | CASSLGGHSQETQYF
. | TRBJ2-5 | . | TRBV6-5 | TGTGCCAGCAGTTACCGAATCGAGGAGACCCAGTACTTC | CASSYRIEETQYF
TRBD2 | TRBJ2-3 | once | TRBV5-1 | TGCGCCAGCAGCCCCCTAGCGGGGGGTACAGATACGCAGTATTTT | CASSPLAGGTDTQYF
. | TRBJ2-6 | . | TRBV7-7 | TGTGCCAGCAGCTTAAATTCTGGGGCCAACGTCCTGACTTTC | CASSLNSGANVLTF
. | TRBJ2-1 | . | TRBV4-3 | TGCGCCAGCAGCCAAGGGGGCCCCCAGTTCTTC | CASSQGGPQFF
. | TRBJ2-7 | . | TRBV7-2 | TGTGCCAGCAGCCCCCCGGGGTCCCCTCTCGAGCAGTACTTC | CASSPPGSPLEQYF
TRBD2 | TRBJ2-7 | . | TRBV4-3 | TGCGCCAGCAGCCATAGCGGGGCCAGGGACGAGCAGTACTTC | CASSHSGARDEQYF
TRBD1 | TRBJ1-1 | . | TRBV30 | TGTGCCTGGACAGGGGGGAACACTGAAGCTTTCTTT | CAWTGGNTEAFF
. | TRBJ1-4 | . | TRBV5-4 | TGTGCCAGCGGGGGGGGCGACGAAAAACTGTTTTTT | CASGGGDEKLFF